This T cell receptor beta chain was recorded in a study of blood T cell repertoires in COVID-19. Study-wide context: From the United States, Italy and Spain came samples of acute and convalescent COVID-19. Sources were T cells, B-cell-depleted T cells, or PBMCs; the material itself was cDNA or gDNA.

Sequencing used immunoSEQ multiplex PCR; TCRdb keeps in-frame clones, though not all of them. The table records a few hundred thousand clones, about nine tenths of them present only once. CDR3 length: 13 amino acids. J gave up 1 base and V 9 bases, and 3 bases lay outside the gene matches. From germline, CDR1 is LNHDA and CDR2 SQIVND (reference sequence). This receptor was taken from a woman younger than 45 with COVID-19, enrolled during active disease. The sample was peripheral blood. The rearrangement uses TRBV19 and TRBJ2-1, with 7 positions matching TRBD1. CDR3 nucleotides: TGTGCCAGCTCGACAGGGTCCTACAATGAGCAGTTCTTC. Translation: CASSTGSYNEQFF.